The clone carrying this T cell receptor (beta chain) occurred once. Measured with immunoSEQ multiplex PCR; TCRdb has only the in-frame clones, and not every one. The sample yields approximately 2,000,000 clones, 90% to 95% seen once. The data are from a study of shared clonotypes between healthy human individuals. CDR1 is LNHDA, CDR2 SQIVND, per germline (reference sequence). V was pared by 7 bases and J by 1 base, with 19 bases between. This CDR3 comprises 16 residues. In the naive CD8 group, cells lacked CD45RO and were positively selected for CCR7, so terminally differentiated effector memory CD45RA+ cells were left out.

V usage is TRBV19 and J usage is TRBJ1-1; D remains unclear. Specimen: naive CD8+ T cells from PBMCs. The TCR sequence derives from a man younger than 30 in good health. Some clones in this sample may be carry-over from other donors' samples. CDR3 sequence (DNA): TGTGCCAGTACCCCCCTGCGGCTTAAGGAGAACACTGAAGCTTTCTTT. Amino acids: CASTPLRLKENTEAFF.